Below are 30 T cell receptor beta chains sequenced from a single sample in a study of T-cell memory formation after mild COVID-19. TCRdb analysed the 5' RACE reads with MiXCR anew, one entry per CDR3 protein. The repertoire has about 430,000 distinct CDR3 sequences, 20% to 25% of them found once; the top ten carry 7.5% to 10%. Input material: PBMCs or a T cell subset sorted from them (not recorded which). Receptors originate from an adult woman who had mild COVID-19 (a few samples of this study predate the infection). Cell type and time point are not known.

This clonotype was detected a few times. The V call is TRBV5-1, the J call TRBJ2-7; 7 bases fit TRBD1. The CDR3 contains 14 residues. Germline CDR1 is SGHRS and CDR2 is YFSETQ. V trimming: 3 bases; J trimming: 5 bases; junction bases outside the gene matches: 8. DNA of the CDR3: TGCGCCAGCAGCTCGAGGACAGGTTCAAACGAGCAGTACTTC. Amino acids: CASSSRTGSNEQYF.

The chain recombines TRBV7-2 with TRBJ2-5; D may be TRBD1 or TRBD2 (6 bases each). The germline V and J ends were trimmed by 1 base and 7 bases, with 13 bases remaining between them. CDR3 size: 14 residues. Germline V gene lookup returns CDR1 SGHTA and CDR2 FQGNSA. The DNA for the CDR3 is TGTGCCAGCAGCTTAGGCCAGGGGAGGAGGACCCAGTACTTC. This gives the protein CASSLGQGRRTQYF.

This chain joins TRBV29-1 and TRBJ2-7; 7 positions agree with TRBD2. Per germline, CDR1 SQVTM and CDR2 ANQGSEA. The V segment lost 6 bases and the J segment 4 bases; nucleotides outside the gene matches: 12. The length of the CDR3 is 14 residues. The CDR3: CSVATSVSTYEQYF. The CDR3 coding sequence is TGCAGCGTGGCCACTAGCGTCTCTACTTACGAGCAGTACTTC.

V usage is TRBV12-3 or TRBV12-4 and J usage is TRBJ2-5; D unclear. V shed 2 bases and J shed 5 bases, with 6 bases lying between them. This CDR3 region has 12 residues. This CDR3 is CASSLYVETQYF. The CDR3 DNA reads as TGTGCCAGCAGTTTATACGTGGAGACCCAGTACTTC.

This clonotype came up a few times. The rearrangement links TRBV5-1 to TRBJ1-1, with D unresolved. CDR3 length: 12 residues. The germline V gene encodes CDR1 SGHRS and CDR2 YFSETQ. V lost 5 bases, J lost 7 bases, and 12 bases lay in between. The chain's CDR3 is CASRMVKFEAFF. The CDR3 DNA reads as TGCGCCAGCAGGATGGTCAAGTTTGAAGCTTTCTTT.

This clonotype was detected only a few times. The V gene is TRBV9, the J gene TRBJ2-1; D unclear. Germline V gives CDR1 SGDLS, CDR2 YYNGEE. The CDR3 is 16 amino acids. V dropped 4 bases and J dropped 3 bases, with 17 bases sitting between them. CDR3 protein: CASSPLGVGGYNEQFF. In DNA, the CDR3 is TGTGCCAGCAGCCCCCTTGGAGTTGGTGGCTACAATGAGCAGTTCTTC. Variable domain in full (rest from reference TRBV9 and TRBJ2-1): DSGVTQTPKHLITATGQRVTLRCSPRSGDLSVYWYQQSLDQGLQFLIQYYNGEERAKGNILERFSAQQFPDLHSELNLSSLELGDSALYFCASSPLGVGGYNEQFFGPGTRLTVL.

This clonotype has only a few counts. This chain links TRBV7-9 with TRBJ1-2; D is uncertain. Trimming removed 6 bases at V and 0 bases at J, with 14 bases between. Germline V gene data show CDR1 as SEHNR and CDR2 as FQNEAQ (reference sequence). There are 15 residues in the CDR3. The CDR3, as DNA: TGTGCCAGCAGTCCCGCGGACGGACCTAACTATGGCTACACCTTC. Its protein product is CASSPADGPNYGYTF. Drawing the rest from reference TRBV7-9 and TRBJ1-2, the complete variable domain is DTGVSQNPRHKITKRGQNVTFRCDPISEHNRLYWYRQTLGQGPEFLTYFQNEAQLEKSRLLSDRFSAERPKGSFSTLEIQRTEQGDSAMYLCASSPADGPNYGYTFGSGTRLTVV.

This chain connects TRBV2 to TRBJ1-2; 10 nucleotides line up with TRBD1. Germline-derived CDR1 and CDR2 are SNHLY and FYNNEI. With 4 bases clipped from V and 6 bases from J, the junction kept 5 bases outside the gene matches. This CDR3 has 14 residues. The CDR3 loop is CASSGDRGLDGYTF. CDR3 in DNA: TGTGCCAGCAGTGGAGACAGGGGGCTTGATGGCTACACCTTC.

This chain joins TRBV11-2 and TRBJ1-2; D gene unclear. This CDR3 is built from 15 residues. V lost 4 bases and J 3 bases, leaving 15 bases between the germline ends. Germline-derived CDR1 and CDR2 are SGHAT and FQNNGV. This CDR3 reads CASSSPRRIDYGYTF. CDR3 nucleotides: TGTGCCAGCAGCTCTCCCCGAAGGATAGACTATGGCTACACCTTC.

This clonotype occurred a few times. The chain recombines TRBV2 with TRBJ1-5; possible D gene TRBD1, 5 bases. V lost 5 bases, J lost 5 bases, and 10 bases lay in between. The CDR3 has 13 residues. Germline CDR1 is SNHLY and CDR2 is FYNNEI. The CDR3 sequence: CASSPGKYQPQHF. The DNA of the CDR3 is TGTGCCAGCAGTCCAGGGAAGTATCAGCCCCAGCATTTT.

V usage is TRBV12-3 or TRBV12-4 and J usage is TRBJ1-2; unclear D gene. Trimming removed 5 bases from V and 7 bases from J, with 8 bases in between. The CDR3 spans 11 residues. The CDR3 DNA sequence: TGTGCCAGCAGTCACGGGGTTGGCTACACCTTC. It specifies CASSHGVGYTF.

The chain links TRBV4-1 to TRBJ2-7; perhaps D is TRBD1 or TRBD2 (5 bases each). Trimming removed 4 bases at V and 5 bases at J, with 12 bases between. The CDR3 loop spans 13 amino acids. Germline loops: CDR1 MGHRA, CDR2 YSYEKL. This CDR3 is CASSRPGTDEQYF. CDR3 nucleotide sequence: TGCGCCAGCAGCCGCCCGGGGACGGACGAGCAGTACTTC.

The chain uses TRBV27 and TRBJ2-1; tentatively, D is TRBD1 (5 bases). There are 16 residues in the CDR3. Germline CDR1 MNHEY, CDR2 SMNVEV (reference sequence). V was trimmed by 3 bases and J by 8 bases, leaving 20 bases between them. CDR3 in amino acids: CASSFGGLEVGDEQFF. The CDR3 DNA follows: TGTGCCAGCAGTTTCGGTGGCCTAGAGGTAGGGGATGAGCAGTTCTTC.

This clonotype was picked up a small number of times. The V gene is TRBV15, the J gene TRBJ2-1, with 13 bases matching TRBD2. Germline CDR1 LNHNV, CDR2 YYDKDF (reference sequence). After removal of 11 bases from V and 12 bases from J, the junction contained 7 bases not matched to a gene. The CDR3 is made up of 12 amino acids. CDR3 DNA sequence: TGTGCCGCCGGGACTAGCGGGATCCTGCAGTTCTTC. It translates to CAAGTSGILQFF.

The CDR3 DNA is TGTGCCAGCATTTCACCCCGTGGCACAGATACGCAGTATTTT. This gives the protein CASISPRGTDTQYF. V usage is TRBV6-5 and J usage is TRBJ2-3; no reliable D call. Trimming left V 7 bases short and J 1 base short, with 12 bases between. The CDR3 is made up of 14 amino acids. CDR1 MNHEY and CDR2 SVGAGI come from the germline V gene.

The chain links TRBV7-9 to TRBJ2-2; D perhaps matches TRBD2 (7 bases). The ends were cut back, 11 bases at V and 4 bases at J, with 17 bases in the middle. The CDR3 covers 14 residues. CDR1 is SEHNR, CDR2 FQNEAQ, per germline (reference sequence). The CDR3 spells CAPDGGQITGELFF. CDR3 bases: TGTGCCCCTGACGGGGGGCAGATCACCGGGGAGCTGTTTTTT.

The chain combines TRBV7-7 with TRBJ2-5, with 7 nucleotides matching TRBD1. Looked up from germline, CDR1 is SSHAT and CDR2 is FNYEAQ (reference sequence). There are 14 residues in the CDR3. The V gene end was trimmed by 5 bases and the J gene end by 1 base; junction bases not matched to a gene: 4. CDR3 sequence reads: CASSPTGTQETQYF. CDR3 nucleotides: TGTGCCAGCAGCCCGACAGGGACCCAAGAGACCCAGTACTTC. The whole variable domain, remainder taken from reference TRBV7-7 and TRBJ2-5, is GAGVSQSPRYKVTKRGQDVTLRCDPISSHATLYWYQQALGQGPEFLTYFNYEAQPDKSGLPSDRFSAERPEGSISTLTIQRTEQRDSAMYRCASSPTGTQETQYFGPGTRLLVL.

This clonotype was counted only a few times. This chain links TRBV6-1 with TRBJ1-1, with 7 bases aligning to TRBD1. CDR1 and CDR2 from the germline V gene are MNHNS and SASEGT. This CDR3 contains 16 residues. V trimming: 2 bases; J trimming: 1 base; junction bases outside the gene matches: 7. The CDR3 sequence: CASSEPGQPGNTEAFF. CDR3 nucleotide sequence: TGTGCCAGCAGTGAACCGGGACAGCCAGGGAACACTGAAGCTTTCTTT.

This clonotype was counted many times. The chain uses TRBV11-2 and TRBJ2-7; D unresolved. The length of the CDR3 is 15 residues. V lost 5 bases and J lost 2, with 16 bases in between. The germline V gene has CDR1 SGHAT and CDR2 FQNNGV. CDR3 coding DNA: TGTGCCAGCAGCGTCCCGTTTCGACAAGCCTACGAGCAGTACTTC. It yields the protein CASSVPFRQAYEQYF.

The rearrangement joins TRBV9 to TRBJ2-2, with unresolved D. This CDR3 is 14 amino acids long. V lost 2 bases and J 6 bases, leaving 11 bases between the germline ends. Germline V gene data show CDR1 as SGDLS and CDR2 as YYNGEE. This CDR3 is CASSVDQVAGELFF. CDR3 sequence (DNA): TGTGCCAGCAGCGTGGACCAGGTAGCCGGGGAGCTGTTTTTT. The variable domain in full, completed from reference TRBV9 and TRBJ2-2, reads DSGVTQTPKHLITATGQRVTLRCSPRSGDLSVYWYQQSLDQGLQFLIQYYNGEERAKGNILERFSAQQFPDLHSELNLSSLELGDSALYFCASSVDQVAGELFFGEGSRLTVL.

This clonotype was detected only a few times. The chain joins TRBV29-1 to TRBJ2-7, with unresolved D. The CDR3 consists of 12 residues. V was pared by 7 bases and J by 3 bases, with 13 bases between. Germline assignment: CDR1 SQVTM and CDR2 ANQGSEA. This chain's CDR3 is CSASPGNYEQYF. CDR3 nucleotide sequence: TGCAGCGCGTCCCCGGGCAACTACGAGCAGTACTTC.

V usage is TRBV12-3 or TRBV12-4 and J usage is TRBJ1-6, with 9 bases matching TRBD1. CDR3 length: 15 residues. Trimming took 5 bases from V and 7 from J; bases not matched to a gene: 6. The CDR3 DNA is TGTGCCAGCAGTAGACGACAGGGGGAAAATTCACCCCTCCACTTT. This gives the protein CASSRRQGENSPLHF.

This clonotype was seen more than once but under ten times. The chain employs TRBV11-3 and TRBJ2-7, with 8 positions matching TRBD2. CDR1 is SGHNT, CDR2 YENEEA, per germline. Trimming removed 1 base from V and 0 bases from J; junction bases left unmatched: 5. The CDR3 runs to 16 residues. The DNA for the CDR3 is TGTGCCAGCAGCTTAGTGTTCGGGAGGGCCTCCTACGAGCAGTACTTC. This sequence encodes CASSLVFGRASYEQYF.

This chain connects TRBV28 to TRBJ2-7, with 7 bases matching TRBD1. The germline gives CDR1 MDHEN, CDR2 SYDVKM. This CDR3 contains 13 residues. Unmatched junction bases numbered 8, after V lost 5 bases and J lost 7 bases. The CDR3 reads CASSPNRGREQYV. CDR3 nucleotide sequence: TGTGCCAGCAGTCCAAACAGGGGTCGGGAGCAGTACGTC.

This clonotype was picked up a small number of times. The V and J genes are TRBV18 and TRBJ2-5; TRBD1 aligns across 7 bases. The length of the CDR3 is 14 residues. V was pared by 3 bases and J by 2 bases, with 3 bases of the junction left unmatched. In germline, CDR1 is KGHSH, CDR2 LQKENI. The DNA for the CDR3 is TGTGCCAGCTCACCCGACAGGGCTCAAGAGACCCAGTACTTC. Protein product: CASSPDRAQETQYF.

The V and J genes are TRBV6-5 and TRBJ1-6; unclear D gene. CDR1 and CDR2 from the germline V gene are MNHEY and SVGAGI. V shed 0 bases and J shed 8 bases, with 11 bases lying between them. There are 15 residues in the CDR3. Here the CDR3 reads CASSYSRWNDSPLHF. The CDR3 coding sequence is TGTGCCAGCAGTTACTCTCGCTGGAACGATTCACCCCTCCACTTT.

In this sample, this clonotype turned up a few times. The chain has TRBV5-1 and TRBJ2-7; possibly TRBD2 for D (6 bases). CDR1 and CDR2 from the germline V gene are SGHRS and YFSETQ. This CDR3 is built from 14 residues. V lost 1 base to trimming and J lost 7 bases, with 15 bases between them. CDR3 amino acids: CASSLPSDGSEQYF. The CDR3 DNA is TGCGCCAGCAGCTTGCCATCGGACGGGAGTGAGCAGTACTTC. Together with reference TRBV5-1 and TRBJ2-7, the CDR3 gives the full variable domain: KAGVTQTPRYLIKTRGQQVTLSCSPISGHRSVSWYQQTPGQGLQFLFEYFSETQRNKGNFPGRFSGRQFSNSRSEMNVSTLELGDSALYLCASSLPSDGSEQYFGPGTRLTVT.

This clonotype was seen more than once but under ten times. The chain couples TRBV29-1 to TRBJ2-1, with 11 bases identical to TRBD2. With 4 bases clipped from V and 8 bases from J, the junction kept 1 base outside the gene matches. Germline V gives CDR1 SQVTM, CDR2 ANQGSEA. CDR3 length equals 12 residues. Here the CDR3 DNA reads TGCAGCGTTGTAGCGGGAGGGGATGAGCAGTTCTTC. It encodes CSVVAGGDEQFF.

The V call is TRBV7-6, the J call TRBJ2-7; D is undetermined. Germline assignment: CDR1 SGHVS and CDR2 FNYEAQ. This CDR3 is built from 15 residues. V lost 3 bases and J lost 5, with 17 bases in between. The DNA of the CDR3 is TGTGCCAGCAGCTTGATGAGTGGCCCCCTTGACGAGCAGTACTTC. Amino acids: CASSLMSGPLDEQYF.

The chain combines TRBV11-2 with TRBJ2-1, with D maybe TRBD1 (6 bases). The CDR3 length is 15 residues. Trimming took off 7 bases at V and 3 bases at J, with 16 bases between the two ends. The V gene's germline CDR1 is SGHAT and CDR2 FQNNGV. The CDR3 here is CASTPNGQNYNEQFF. CDR3 sequence (DNA): TGTGCCAGCACCCCGAATGGACAGAACTACAATGAGCAGTTCTTC. The variable domain in full, completed from reference TRBV11-2 and TRBJ2-1, reads EAGVAQSPRYKIIEKRQSVAFWCNPISGHATLYWYQQILGQGPKLLIQFQNNGVVDDSQLPKDRFSAERLKGVDSTLKIQPAKLEDSAVYLCASTPNGQNYNEQFFGPGTRLTVL.